The rows below give T cell receptor beta chains drawn from one sample of a study of blood T cell repertoires in COVID-19. The repertoire was sequenced with immunoSEQ multiplex PCR; TCRdb's copy has only in-frame clones and lacks some. The sample has approximately 100,000 clones; 85% to 90% are singletons. Specimen: peripheral blood. All receptors come from a human donor in a cohort sampled during active COVID-19. Both conserved end residues are part of each CDR3. Fields, in order: J gene, V gene, clone size, D gene, CDR3 protein, CDR3 DNA. D genes are given only for firm matches. The size field is filled for only some rows; it gives once, few, many or a size class.

j_call: TRBJ2-3
v_call: TRBV9
clone_size: NA
d_call: NA
cdr3_aa: CASSVDFPGTDTQYF
cdr3_nt: TGTGCCAGCAGCGTAGATTTTCCCGGCACAGATACGCAGTATTTT

j_call: TRBJ2-5
v_call: TRBV2
clone_size: NA
d_call: TRBD2
cdr3_aa: CASSGLAGETQYF
cdr3_nt: TGTGCCAGCAGTGGACTAGCGGGAGAGACCCAGTACTTC

j_call: TRBJ2-1
v_call: TRBV19
clone_size: NA
d_call: NA
cdr3_aa: CASSIATGRSNEQFF
cdr3_nt: TGTGCCAGTAGTATAGCCACAGGGCGGAGCAATGAGCAGTTCTTC

j_call: TRBJ1-1
v_call: TRBV12-5
clone_size: NA
d_call: NA
cdr3_aa: CASGREPNTEAFF
cdr3_nt: TGTGCTAGTGGCCGGGAGCCGAACACTGAAGCTTTCTTT

j_call: TRBJ2-1
v_call: TRBV9
clone_size: NA
d_call: NA
cdr3_aa: CASSVYNPDRSNEQFF
cdr3_nt: TGTGCCAGCAGCGTTTATAACCCCGACAGGTCCAATGAGCAGTTCTTC

j_call: TRBJ1-5
v_call: TRBV6-1
clone_size: NA
d_call: NA
cdr3_aa: CASSERQGPSNQPQHF
cdr3_nt: TGTGCCAGCAGTGAACGGCAGGGCCCTAGCAATCAGCCCCAGCATTTT

j_call: TRBJ1-1
v_call: TRBV4-1
clone_size: NA
d_call: NA
cdr3_aa: CASSQDRGRLNTEAFF
cdr3_nt: TGCGCCAGCAGCCAAGACAGGGGCCGGCTTAACACTGAAGCTTTCTTT

j_call: TRBJ1-1
v_call: TRBV18
clone_size: once
d_call: TRBD1
cdr3_aa: CASSQRRDRGMNTEAFF
cdr3_nt: TGTGCCAGCTCCCAACGAAGGGACAGGGGGATGAACACTGAAGCTTTCTTT

j_call: TRBJ1-4
v_call: TRBV4-1
clone_size: few
d_call: NA
cdr3_aa: CASSQDGGRANEKLFF
cdr3_nt: TGCGCCAGCAGCCAAGATGGAGGACGGGCGAATGAAAAACTGTTTTTT

j_call: TRBJ2-1
v_call: TRBV5-1
clone_size: NA
d_call: NA
cdr3_aa: CASSFLRDSYNEQFF
cdr3_nt: TGCGCCAGCAGCTTTTTGAGGGATTCATACAATGAGCAGTTCTTC

j_call: TRBJ2-7
v_call: TRBV5-1
clone_size: NA
d_call: NA
cdr3_aa: CASSLWRSSSYEQYF
cdr3_nt: TGCGCCAGCAGCTTGTGGAGGTCCAGCTCCTACGAGCAGTACTTC

j_call: TRBJ1-1
v_call: TRBV6-5
clone_size: NA
d_call: NA
cdr3_aa: CASSRQVINTEAFF
cdr3_nt: TGTGCCAGCAGTCGACAGGTGATCAACACTGAAGCTTTCTTT

j_call: TRBJ2-6
v_call: TRBV4-2
clone_size: NA
d_call: NA
cdr3_aa: CASSTTGANVLTF
cdr3_nt: TGTGCCAGCAGTACAACTGGGGCCAACGTCCTGACTTTC

j_call: TRBJ2-4
v_call: TRBV5-8
clone_size: NA
d_call: NA
cdr3_aa: CASSLVVPAKNIQYF
cdr3_nt: TGTGCCAGCAGCTTGGTCGTCCCAGCCAAAAACATTCAGTACTTC

j_call: TRBJ2-1
v_call: TRBV12-3/TRBV12-4
clone_size: NA
d_call: NA
cdr3_aa: CAWGNNEQFF
cdr3_nt: TGTGCCTGGGGCAACAATGAGCAGTTCTTC

j_call: TRBJ2-3
v_call: TRBV6-4
clone_size: NA
d_call: TRBD2
cdr3_aa: CASNTSGTDTQYF
cdr3_nt: TGTGCCAGCAACACTAGCGGCACAGATACGCAGTATTTT

j_call: TRBJ1-2
v_call: TRBV4-1
clone_size: NA
d_call: NA
cdr3_aa: CASSQGGRRNLNGYTF
cdr3_nt: TGCGCCAGCAGCCAAGGGGGGCGAAGGAATTTAAATGGCTACACCTTC

j_call: TRBJ2-1
v_call: TRBV4-1
clone_size: NA
d_call: NA
cdr3_aa: CASSLDSPDYNEQFF
cdr3_nt: TGCGCCAGCAGCCTGGACAGTCCGGACTACAATGAGCAGTTCTTC